This T cell receptor beta chain was sequenced for a study of blood T cell repertoires in COVID-19. CDR1 and CDR2 (germline): SGDLS, YYNGEE. V dropped 4 bases and J dropped 0; count of bases not matched to a gene: 6. The CDR3 spans 15 residues. In the study's own analysis: Nucleated cell counts were estimated from reference gene primer amplification. Assay used: immunoSEQ multiplex PCR; TCRdb lists only in-frame clones, some missing. D and trimming were read from the DNA, whereas the V and J calls and clone size are those reported in that table. In the table there are about 120,000 clones, more than 70% of which are singletons.

The sequenced sample was peripheral blood. The V gene is TRBV9, the J gene TRBJ1-1; TRBD1 aligns across 7 bases. The receptor was derived from a human donor in a cohort sampled during active COVID-19. CDR3 coding DNA: TGTGCCAGCAGCCCACGGACAGGAGTGAACACTGAAGCTTTCTTT. Amino acid sequence: CASSPRTGVNTEAFF.